The text below deals with one TCR beta chain. This clonotype was detected ten times or more. The antigen this receptor binds is unknown. No base qualities exist here, and no much larger clone lies one base off it. The method was 5' RACE. The instrument was an Illumina HiSeq 2000. A universal primer binding site was introduced by template switching, and a unique molecular identifier was present in the final cDNA, enabling accurate counting of TCR cDNA molecules. Specific primers in the conserved constant-segment region were used to synthesize first-strand cDNA for the TCR alpha and beta chains. To control for contamination, every cDNA library was double barcoded, receiving both a SMART-Mk sample barcode and Illumina barcodes. Two successive PCR steps introduced TruSeq adapter sequences along with Illumina sample barcodes. The Illumina HiSeq platform was used with custom primers to sequence TCR alpha and beta cDNA libraries. Concerning the study's data processing: Raw reads were processed with MiGEC to extract unique molecular identifiers, and MiXCR was used to determine CDR3 positions. Recombination models were inferred per individual with the repgenHMM and IGoR tools using an EM algorithm. The tcR package in R was used for shared clonotype analysis, with sharing normalized by the product of cloneset sizes. To study raw recombination free of thymic and clonal selection effects, out-of-frame nonproductive sequences were analyzed. TCRdb reprocessed the public reads (quality trimming at Q25 with fastp, clone calling with MiXCR) and kept in-frame beta chains. Rows with one shared CDR3 protein collapse into an entry with the most common genes and DNA. These V and J calls rely on TCRdb rather than the paper's analysis. This sample is represented by approximately 220,000 distinct CDR3 sequences; under 10% of them were singletons. The ten top clones hold roughly 2% of the sample.

All donors were healthy Caucasians. The twin cohort comprised three pairs of female monozygotic twins, all aged roughly 18 to 29 years. Miltenyi CD45RO+ enrichment and human naive T-cell isolation kits were used to isolate memory (CD45RO+) and naive T cells from PBMC. The data originate from a study of identical twins (dated by TCRdb to 2016 to 2018). Regarding the research as a whole: To test whether fetal clonotypes persist, this study deep-sequenced TCR alpha and beta repertoires from monozygotic twins, from unrelated adults of various ages, and from cord blood. Replicate twin experiments were performed at different times using different library preparation protocols to rule out contamination. General findings and caveats noted by the study authors: Out-of-frame TCR alpha sharing in monozygotic twins was systematically underestimated by recombination models, whereas sharing between unrelated individuals was in agreement with the recombination models. Zero-insertion analyses could be partly confounded by invariant T cells such as MAIT and iNKT, although diverse VJ usage argued against such confounding for most clonotypes. A weaker excess of twin sharing was found in beta out-of-frame sequences because the signal-to-noise ratio was lowered by fewer shared sequences. Conclusions relied on cross-sectional statistical analysis, since the same donors could not be followed over many years. Compared with coincidental sharing between unrelated individuals, out-of-frame TCR alpha sequences shared between twins showed an excess of sequences with low generation probability. Fewer insertions were carried by abundant cord blood beta clonotypes; a weaker similar trend was observed in young adult naive repertoires, while no such trend was observed in memory repertoires.

Including cysteine and phenylalanine, the CDR3 has 13 amino acids. Only the CDR3 region is kept as DNA, spanning 39 bases read in frame from base 1. Looking up the germline V gene yields CDR1 SQVTM and CDR2 ANQGSEA. The germline V end is reduced by 5 bases and the J end by 7 bases; junction bases left unmatched: 7. In addition, the sample was reused for a study of yellow fever vaccine responses in identical twins. That second publication adds: According to the authors, in identical twins the way T cells responded to vaccination appeared partly convergent and partly personalized. In the study, vaccine-responding T cell clones were precisely tracked in identical twins.

The sample consisted of memory (CD45RO+) T cells sorted from blood. The cell subset or site tag for this specimen amounts to: CD45RO+ enriched T cells. The sequence derives from a woman younger than 35 in good health. The sequence joins TRBV29-1 to TRBJ2-2, with 7 bases in between that match TRBD2. The CDR3 reads as follows: CSVSGLEGGELFF. The DNA reads as follows: TGCAGCGTTTCTGGACTAGAAGGCGGGGAGCTGTTTTTT.